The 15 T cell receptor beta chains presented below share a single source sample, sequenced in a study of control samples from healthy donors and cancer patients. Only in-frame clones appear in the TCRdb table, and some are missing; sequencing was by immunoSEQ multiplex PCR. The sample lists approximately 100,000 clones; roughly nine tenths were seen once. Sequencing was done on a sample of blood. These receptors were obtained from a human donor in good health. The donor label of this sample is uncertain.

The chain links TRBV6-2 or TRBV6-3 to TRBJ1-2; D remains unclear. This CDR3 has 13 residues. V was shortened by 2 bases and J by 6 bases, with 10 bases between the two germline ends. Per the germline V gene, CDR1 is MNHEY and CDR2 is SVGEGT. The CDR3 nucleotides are TGTGCCAGCAGTTACCCCCCGGAGAATGGCTACACCTTC. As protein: CASSYPPENGYTF.

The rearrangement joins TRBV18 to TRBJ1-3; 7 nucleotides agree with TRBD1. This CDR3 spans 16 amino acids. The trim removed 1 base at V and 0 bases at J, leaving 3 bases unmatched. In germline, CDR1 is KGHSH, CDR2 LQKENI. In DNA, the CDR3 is TGTGCCAGCTCACCACTGGACAGGTACTCTGGAAACACCATATATTTT. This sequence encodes CASSPLDRYSGNTIYF.

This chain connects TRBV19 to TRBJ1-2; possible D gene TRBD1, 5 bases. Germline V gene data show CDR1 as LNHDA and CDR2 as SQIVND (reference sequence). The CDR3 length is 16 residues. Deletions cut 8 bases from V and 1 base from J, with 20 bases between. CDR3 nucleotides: TGTGCCAGTGGCACGACCGGGACGGGGGGTAACTATGGCTACACCTTC. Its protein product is CASGTTGTGGNYGYTF. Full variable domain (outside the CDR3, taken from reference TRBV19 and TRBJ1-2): DGGITQSPKYLFRKEGQNVTLSCEQNLNHDAMYWYRQDPGQGLRLIYYSQIVNDFQKGDIAEGYSVSREKKESFPLTVTSAQKNPTAFYLCASGTTGTGGNYGYTFGSGTRLTVV.

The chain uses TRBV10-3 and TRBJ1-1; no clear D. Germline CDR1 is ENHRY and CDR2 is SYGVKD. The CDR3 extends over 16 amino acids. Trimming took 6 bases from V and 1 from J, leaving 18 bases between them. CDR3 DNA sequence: TGTGCCATCAGCCCCGACAACGCAAAGGGGAACACTGAAGCTTTCTTT. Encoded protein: CAISPDNAKGNTEAFF.

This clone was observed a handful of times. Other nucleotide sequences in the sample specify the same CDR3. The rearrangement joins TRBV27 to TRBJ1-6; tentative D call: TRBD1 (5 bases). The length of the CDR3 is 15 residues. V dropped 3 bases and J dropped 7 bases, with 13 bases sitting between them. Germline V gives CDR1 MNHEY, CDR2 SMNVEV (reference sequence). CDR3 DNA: TGTGCCAGCAGTTTGGGGGTTGGAGGGAATTCACCCCTCCACTTT. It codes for CASSLGVGGNSPLHF.

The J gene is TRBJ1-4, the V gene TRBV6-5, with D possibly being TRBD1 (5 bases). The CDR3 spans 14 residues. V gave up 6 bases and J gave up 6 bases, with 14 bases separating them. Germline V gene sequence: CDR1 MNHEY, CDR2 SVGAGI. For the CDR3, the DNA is TGTGCCAGCAGACTGGACACGCGGGATGAAAAACTGTTTTTT. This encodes CASRLDTRDEKLFF.

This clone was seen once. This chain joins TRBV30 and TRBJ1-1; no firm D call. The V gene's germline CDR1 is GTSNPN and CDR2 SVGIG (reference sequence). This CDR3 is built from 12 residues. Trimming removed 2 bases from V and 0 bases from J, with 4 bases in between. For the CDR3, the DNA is TGTGCCTGGAGTAGGATGAACACTGAAGCTTTCTTT. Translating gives CAWSRMNTEAFF.

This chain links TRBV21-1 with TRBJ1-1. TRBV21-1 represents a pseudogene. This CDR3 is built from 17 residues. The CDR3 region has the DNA TGTGCCAGCAGCAAAGGTGGTCAGTCGTCGGAGGACACTGAAGCTTTCTTT. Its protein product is CASSKGGQSSEDTEAFF.

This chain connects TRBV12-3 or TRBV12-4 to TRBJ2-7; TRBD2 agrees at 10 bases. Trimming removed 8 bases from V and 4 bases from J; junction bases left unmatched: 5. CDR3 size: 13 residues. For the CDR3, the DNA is TGTGCCAGCTTGTCTAGCGGGGGTTACGAGCAGTACTTC. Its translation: CASLSSGGYEQYF.

The CDR3 DNA reads TGTGCCAGCAGTTGGGCAGGGGGCACAGATACGCAGTATTTT. This gives the protein CASSWAGGTDTQYF. The chain is built from TRBV5-8 and TRBJ2-3, with a weak D call TRBD1 (6 bases). Germline CDR1 reads SGHTS; CDR2 reads YDEGEE. V lost 5 bases to trimming and J lost 1 base, with 11 bases between them. The CDR3 is 14 residues long. The full variable domain, in which reference TRBV5-8 and TRBJ2-3 provide the parts outside the CDR3, is EAGVTQSPTHLIKTRGQQATLRCSPISGHTSVYWYQQALGLGLQFLLWYDEGEERNRGNFPPRFSGRQFPNYSSELNVNALELEDSALYLCASSWAGGTDTQYFGPGTRLTVL.

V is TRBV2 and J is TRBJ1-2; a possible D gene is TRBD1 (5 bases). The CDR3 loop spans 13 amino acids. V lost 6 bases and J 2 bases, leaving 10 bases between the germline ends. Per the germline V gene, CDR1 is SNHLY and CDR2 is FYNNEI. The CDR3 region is CASSPGDNYGYTF. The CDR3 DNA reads TGTGCCAGCAGCCCCGGGGACAACTATGGCTACACCTTC.

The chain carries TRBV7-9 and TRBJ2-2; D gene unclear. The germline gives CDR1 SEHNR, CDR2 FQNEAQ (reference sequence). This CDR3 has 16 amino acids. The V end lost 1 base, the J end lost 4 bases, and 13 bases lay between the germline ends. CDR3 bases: TGTGCCAGCAGCTTAGAAGGGCGACGGACCACCGGGGAGCTGTTTTTT. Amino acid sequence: CASSLEGRRTTGELFF. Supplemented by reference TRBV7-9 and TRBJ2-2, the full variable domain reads DTGVSQNPRHKITKRGQNVTFRCDPISEHNRLYWYRQTLGQGPEFLTYFQNEAQLEKSRLLSDRFSAERPKGSFSTLEIQRTEQGDSAMYLCASSLEGRRTTGELFFGEGSRLTVL.

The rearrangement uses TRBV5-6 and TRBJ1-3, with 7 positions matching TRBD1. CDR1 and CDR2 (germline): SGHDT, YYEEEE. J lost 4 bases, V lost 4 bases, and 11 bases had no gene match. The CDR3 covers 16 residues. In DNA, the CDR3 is TGTGCCAGCAGCATCGGACAGGACGGGGTCGGAAACACCATATATTTT. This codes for CASSIGQDGVGNTIYF.

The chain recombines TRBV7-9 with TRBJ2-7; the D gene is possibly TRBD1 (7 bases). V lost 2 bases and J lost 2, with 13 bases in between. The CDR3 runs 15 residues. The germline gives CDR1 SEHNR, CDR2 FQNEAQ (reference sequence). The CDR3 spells CASSLISGGTYEQYF. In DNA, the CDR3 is TGTGCCAGCAGCTTAATTTCAGGGGGGACCTACGAGCAGTACTTC.

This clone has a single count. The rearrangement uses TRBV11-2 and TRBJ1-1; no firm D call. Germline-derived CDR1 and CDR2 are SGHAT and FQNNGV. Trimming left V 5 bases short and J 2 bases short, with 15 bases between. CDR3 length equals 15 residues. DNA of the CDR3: TGTGCCAGCAGCCCCGGATGGGGTGTCAACACTGAAGCTTTCTTT. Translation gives CASSPGWGVNTEAFF.